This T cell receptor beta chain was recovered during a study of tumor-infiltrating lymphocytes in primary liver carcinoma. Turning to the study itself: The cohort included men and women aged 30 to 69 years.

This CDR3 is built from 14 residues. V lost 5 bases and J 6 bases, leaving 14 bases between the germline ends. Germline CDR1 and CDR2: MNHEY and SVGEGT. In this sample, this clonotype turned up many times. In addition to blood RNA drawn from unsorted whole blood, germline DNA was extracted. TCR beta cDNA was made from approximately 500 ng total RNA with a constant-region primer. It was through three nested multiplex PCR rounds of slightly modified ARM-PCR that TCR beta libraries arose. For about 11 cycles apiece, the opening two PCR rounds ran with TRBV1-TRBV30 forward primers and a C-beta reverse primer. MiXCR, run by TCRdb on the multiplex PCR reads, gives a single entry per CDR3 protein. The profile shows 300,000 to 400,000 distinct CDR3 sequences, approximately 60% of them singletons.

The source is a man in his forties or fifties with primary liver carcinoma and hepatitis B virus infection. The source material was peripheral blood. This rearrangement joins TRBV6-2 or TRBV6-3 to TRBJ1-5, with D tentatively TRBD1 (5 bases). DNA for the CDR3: TGTGCCAGCAGTAGAGACAGCGTGATTCAGCCCCAGCATTTT. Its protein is CASSRDSVIQPQHF.